Here is one TCR beta chain with its context. This sample was taken from a study of T cell changes during pregnancy in multiple sclerosis. V lost 5 bases and J lost 5; bases outside the gene matches: 6. This CDR3 has 15 amino acids. Looked up from germline, CDR1 is SGHTA and CDR2 is FQGTGA. The data were produced by immunoSEQ multiplex PCR, yet TCRdb's version contains in-frame clones alone and is incomplete. The sample holds about 41,000 clones, over 90% seen once. The starting material was CD8+ T cells from peripheral blood mononuclear cells, obtained in the third trimester of pregnancy. The rearrangement links TRBV7-3 to TRBJ2-3, with 11 bases lining up with TRBD2. The clonotype originates from a female donor with multiple sclerosis, enrolled in a pregnancy study. CDR3 coding DNA: TGTGCCAGCAGCCTTAGCGGGGGGGCCGGAGATACGCAGTATTTT. This gives the protein CASSLSGGAGDTQYF.